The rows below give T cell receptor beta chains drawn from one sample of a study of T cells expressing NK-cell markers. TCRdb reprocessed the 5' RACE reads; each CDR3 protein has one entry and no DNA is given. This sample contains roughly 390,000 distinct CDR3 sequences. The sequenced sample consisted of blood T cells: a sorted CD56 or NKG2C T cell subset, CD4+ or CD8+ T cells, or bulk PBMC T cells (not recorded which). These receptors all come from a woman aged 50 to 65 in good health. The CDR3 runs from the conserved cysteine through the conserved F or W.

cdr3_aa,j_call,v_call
CASSTNTGYGNTIYF,TRBJ1-3,TRBV12-3/TRBV12-4
CASSHVGGDEQYF,TRBJ2-7,TRBV4-1
CASSFRQGATNEQFF,TRBJ2-1,TRBV12-3/TRBV12-4
CASSSELARYNEQFF,TRBJ2-1,TRBV10-2
CASSARWTASSGANVLTF,TRBJ2-6,TRBV9
CSVVGTSGTTGELFF,TRBJ2-2,TRBV29-1
CATSGQGNTGELFF,TRBJ2-2,TRBV24-1
CASSLPGVGNEQYF,TRBJ2-7,TRBV7-8
CASSPQGTNYGYTF,TRBJ1-2,TRBV7-8
CATSDTRRYEQFF,TRBJ2-1,TRBV24-1
CSAESSGRKNIQYF,TRBJ2-4,TRBV20-1
CASSYSKPGTGGLYEQYF,TRBJ2-7,TRBV6-5
CASSLQGAAYEQYF,TRBJ2-7,TRBV7-6
CASSFLDRVYEQYF,TRBJ2-7,TRBV5-1
CASRTGTPTTDTQYF,TRBJ2-3,TRBV21-1
CASSPPGLAVQETQYF,TRBJ2-5,TRBV11-1
CATSDYGVGQQFF,TRBJ2-1,TRBV24-1
CASSGHRGRNNEQFF,TRBJ2-1,TRBV9
CASSLGRQVTEAFF,TRBJ1-1,TRBV12-3/TRBV12-4
CASSDSTTSGRDTQYF,TRBJ2-3,TRBV6-4
CASSQDQVAGDNTGELFF,TRBJ2-2,TRBV4-2
CASAQGGGHEQFF,TRBJ2-1,TRBV7-3
CASQGGTGKAFF,TRBJ1-1,TRBV14
CASTLRATYEQYF,TRBJ2-7,TRBV12-3/TRBV12-4
CSVDYQGNEQFF,TRBJ2-1,TRBV29-1
CASSLVGQGGVVEQYF,TRBJ2-7,TRBV5-1
CASSPRGGAGRTEAFF,TRBJ1-1,TRBV4-1
CASTPQGPRLSGYTF,TRBJ1-2,TRBV6-6
CASRSRTSGLYEQYF,TRBJ2-7,TRBV27
CASSLSLGGTSYEQYF,TRBJ2-7,TRBV19
CASSLAEASGIVRTDTQYF,TRBJ2-3,TRBV11-2
CASSPGLRDPGNTIYF,TRBJ1-3,TRBV5-1
CASSPRQGHTIYF,TRBJ1-3,TRBV11-2
CASRRTSGRAEGTGELFF,TRBJ2-2,TRBV5-1
CASSSRLAGGPTDTQYF,TRBJ2-3,TRBV11-2
CASSWLVAGHGNEQFF,TRBJ2-1,TRBV5-1
CASSQDPRSEQYF,TRBJ2-7,TRBV4-2
CASSSLAALNTEAFF,TRBJ1-1,TRBV5-1
CASSAGEFVDEQYF,TRBJ2-7,TRBV5-1
CASRFGYQETQYF,TRBJ2-5,TRBV23-1
CASSPALAGDEQFF,TRBJ2-1,TRBV18
CASPPNSSPTNTGELFF,TRBJ2-2,TRBV7-9
CASRAGLAGQWGKNEQFF,TRBJ2-1,TRBV19
CASSFPGSYEQYF,TRBJ2-7,TRBV5-5
CASSLVGSGGAKDTQYF,TRBJ2-3,TRBV7-3
CASSYAGTGGGDTQYF,TRBJ2-3,TRBV6-6
CSAREGLGSSTDTQYF,TRBJ2-3,TRBV20-1
CSAGRQGAGNQPQHF,TRBJ1-5,TRBV20-1
CASSLMRGSYEQYF,TRBJ2-7,TRBV5-6
CASSFRRNNEQFF,TRBJ2-1,TRBV19
CASSRQNSGSGETQYF,TRBJ2-5,TRBV4-1
CATSDWRGSSGANVLTF,TRBJ2-6,TRBV24-1
CASSQLRTGGLQETQYF,TRBJ2-5,TRBV6-5
CASSLVGLSGSTDTQYF,TRBJ2-3,TRBV7-2
CAISATSGRPSNEQFF,TRBJ2-1,TRBV10-3
CASSYSSTRQRPYEQYF,TRBJ2-7,TRBV6-2/TRBV6-3
CASSSYSTGYYEQYF,TRBJ2-7,TRBV6-6
CATRDPPNEQFF,TRBJ2-1,TRBV19
CASSLPDWPPDTQYF,TRBJ2-3,TRBV5-1
CASSTTSGSETQYF,TRBJ2-5,TRBV25-1